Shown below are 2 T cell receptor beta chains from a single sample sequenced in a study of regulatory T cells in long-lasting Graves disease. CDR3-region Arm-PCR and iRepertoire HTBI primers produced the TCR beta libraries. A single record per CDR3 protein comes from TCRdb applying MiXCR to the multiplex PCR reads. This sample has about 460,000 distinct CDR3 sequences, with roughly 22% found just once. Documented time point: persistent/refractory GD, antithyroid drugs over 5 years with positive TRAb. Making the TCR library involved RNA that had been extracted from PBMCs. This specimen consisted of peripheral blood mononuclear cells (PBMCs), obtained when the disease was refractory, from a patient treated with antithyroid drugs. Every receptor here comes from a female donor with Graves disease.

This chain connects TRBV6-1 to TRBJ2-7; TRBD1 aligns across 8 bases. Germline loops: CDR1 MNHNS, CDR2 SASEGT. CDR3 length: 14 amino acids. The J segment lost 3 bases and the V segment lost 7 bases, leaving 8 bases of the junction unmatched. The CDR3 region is CASTGTGILYEQYF. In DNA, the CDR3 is TGTGCCAGCACCGGGACAGGAATACTCTACGAGCAGTACTTC.

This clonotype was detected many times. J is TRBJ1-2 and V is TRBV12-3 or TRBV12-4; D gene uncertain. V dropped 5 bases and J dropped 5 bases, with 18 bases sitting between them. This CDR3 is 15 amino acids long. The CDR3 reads CASSPHSGLGYGYTF. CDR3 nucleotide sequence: TGTGCCAGCAGTCCACACTCCGGGCTGGGGTATGGCTACACCTTC.